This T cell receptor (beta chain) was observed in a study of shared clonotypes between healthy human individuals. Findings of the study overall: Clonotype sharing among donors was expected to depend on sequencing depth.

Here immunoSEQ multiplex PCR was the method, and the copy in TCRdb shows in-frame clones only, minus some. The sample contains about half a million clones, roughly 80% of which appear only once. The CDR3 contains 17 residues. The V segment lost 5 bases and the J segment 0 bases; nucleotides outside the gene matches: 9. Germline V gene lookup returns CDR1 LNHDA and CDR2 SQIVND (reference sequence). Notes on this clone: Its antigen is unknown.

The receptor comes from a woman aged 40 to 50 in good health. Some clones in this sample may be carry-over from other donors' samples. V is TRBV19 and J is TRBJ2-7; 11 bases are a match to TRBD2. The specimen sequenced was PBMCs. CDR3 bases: TGTGCCAGTAGTTTTGGGACTAGCGGAACATACTCCTACGAGCAGTACTTC. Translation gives CASSFGTSGTYSYEQYF.